The clone carrying this TCR beta chain was seen more than once but under ten times. What it binds is not known. With 10-nucleotide random UMIs, 5'RACE was used to make the cDNA. TCRdb independently ran MiXCR on the 5' RACE reads; one entry per CDR3 protein. The sample has 84,000 or so distinct CDR3 sequences, around 10% seen once. The CDR3 runs 13 residues. Per germline, CDR1 SNHLY and CDR2 FYNNEI. Between the trimmed V and J ends, which lost 7 bases and 4 bases, there was a span of 13 bases. This sample was taken from a study of neurological immune-mediated disorders. General study findings and limits: The absence of any CDR3 amino acid sequence shared by expanded clones across subjects suggests that repertoires were private in all groups. Expansion of TCR clones was greatest in HTLV-1-associated myelopathy and smallest in multiple sclerosis, where it fell below that of healthy controls.

This clonotype was sampled from a man aged 35 to 55 in good health. Source material: PBMCs. This sequence joins TRBV2 and TRBJ1-1; no clear D gene. The CDR3 DNA reads TGTGCCAGCAAAAGGTCGGAGGGCACTGAAGCTTTCTTT. Amino acids: CASKRSEGTEAFF.